A single sample gave rise to the 7 T cell receptor beta chains below, sequenced in a study of T cell responses to AZD1222 COVID-19 vaccine. TCRdb's copy holds only in-frame clones and misses some; the assay was immunoSEQ multiplex PCR. The sample consists of more than 150,000 clones, around 92% of them appearing once. Material: peripheral blood, obtained on day 0 of AZD1222 vaccination. The receptors were sampled from an adult in good health.

The rearrangement uses TRBV5-1 and TRBJ2-1, with a tentative D call TRBD2 (6 bases). In germline, CDR1 is SGHRS, CDR2 YFSETQ. V was clipped by 5 bases and J by 4 bases, with 13 bases between them. There are 14 residues in the CDR3. CDR3 loop: CASRVGSGYNEQFF. The CDR3 DNA sequence: TGCGCCAGCAGGGTGGGGAGCGGGTACAATGAGCAGTTCTTC.

V is TRBV5-4 and J is TRBJ1-6; perhaps TRBD1 as D (5 bases). Trimming left V 4 bases short and J 7 bases short, with 12 bases between. The length of the CDR3 is 14 residues. The V gene's germline CDR1 is SGHNT and CDR2 YYREEE (reference sequence). In DNA, the CDR3 is TGTGCCAGCAGCCCCCCGGGGCCGAATTCACCCCTCCACTTT. Amino acid sequence: CASSPPGPNSPLHF.

The chain recombines TRBV6-1 with TRBJ1-4; possibly TRBD1 for D (5 bases). The CDR3 consists of 17 residues. The germline V gene has CDR1 MNHNS and CDR2 SASEGT. Deletions cut 0 bases from V and 3 bases from J, with 14 bases between. Written as DNA, the CDR3 is TGTGCCAGCAGTGAAGCGGGGTTGGGGGTGGCTAATGAAAAACTGTTTTTT. Translated: CASSEAGLGVANEKLFF.

V and J are TRBV18 and TRBJ1-5, with D hard to call. Germline assignment: CDR1 KGHSH and CDR2 LQKENI. The V end lost 3 bases, the J end lost 3 bases, and 15 bases lay between the germline ends. The length of the CDR3 is 16 residues. The chain's CDR3 is CASSPSGRRNNQPQHF. The DNA for the CDR3 is TGTGCCAGCTCACCCTCTGGACGGCGGAACAATCAGCCCCAGCATTTT.

The J gene is TRBJ2-1, the V gene TRBV12-3 or TRBV12-4; no definite D call. The CDR3 extends over 12 amino acids. The V gene lost 8 bases and the J gene lost 1 base, with 6 bases spanning the gap. CDR3 residues: CASGRSYNEQFF. For the CDR3, the DNA is TGTGCCAGCGGCCGGTCCTACAATGAGCAGTTCTTC.

The chain employs TRBV12-3 or TRBV12-4 and TRBJ2-1; possible D gene TRBD2, 6 bases. Trimming took off 6 bases at V and 6 bases at J, with 12 bases between the two ends. CDR3 length: 13 residues. The CDR3 loop is CASSPGLLNEQFF. CDR3 DNA: TGTGCCAGCAGCCCTGGACTACTCAATGAGCAGTTCTTC.

J is TRBJ2-1 and V is TRBV28, with a possible D match to TRBD2 (5 bases). CDR1 is MDHEN and CDR2 is SYDVKM in the germline V gene. The V end lost 2 bases, the J end lost 0 bases, and 8 bases lay between the germline ends. This CDR3 comprises 15 residues. The CDR3 DNA reads TGTGCCAGCAGTTTAGAAGGGAGCTCCTACAATGAGCAGTTCTTC. This codes for CASSLEGSSYNEQFF.